These T cell receptor beta chains were read from a single sample in a study of blood T cells in healthy people across ages. From the 5' RACE reads, TCRdb called clonotypes with MiXCR, one entry per CDR3 protein. The sample has roughly 1.5 million distinct CDR3 sequences, 35% to 45% seen once. Sequencing input: blood. All receptors come from a woman aged 18-29 years in good health. The CDR3 runs from the conserved cysteine through the conserved F or W. D genes are given only for firm matches. Some rows have no size entry. The others give once, few or many, or a class for an expanded clone.

TRBV10-3	.	.	TRBJ1-5	TGTGCCATCAGTGAGTCGTTAGGGGACCAGAGCAATCAGCCCCAGCATTTT	CAISESLGDQSNQPQHF
TRBV6-5	few	.	TRBJ2-3	TGTGCCAGCAGTCGAAGAGATGATGATACGCAGTATTTT	CASSRRDDDTQYF
TRBV28	.	TRBD2	TRBJ2-1	TGTGCCAGCACTAATTGGGAGGGAGTCAATGAGCAGTTCTTC	CASTNWEGVNEQFF
TRBV4-1	.	.	TRBJ1-5	TGCGCCAGCAGCCCCCACCTATCTAGCAATCAGCCCCTGCATTTT	CASSPHLSSNQPLHF
TRBV29-1	.	.	TRBJ2-7	TGCAGCGTTGTCTCGGGACGGACCTCCTACGAGCAGTACTTC	CSVVSGRTSYEQYF
TRBV6-2/TRBV6-3	few	.	TRBJ2-1	TGTGCCAGCGGCTTTCGGGGCAATGAGCAGTTCTTC	CASGFRGNEQFF
TRBV7-2	.	TRBD2	TRBJ2-7	TGTGCCAGCAGCTTTAGGGCTCATAGCGGGAGGGAGGCCTACGAGCAGTACTTC	CASSFRAHSGREAYEQYF
TRBV6-2/TRBV6-3	.	.	TRBJ2-6	TGTGCCAGCAGACCTCCTAGAGCCTCTGGGGCCAACGTCCTGACTTTC	CASRPPRASGANVLTF
TRBV29-1	.	TRBD1	TRBJ2-7	TGCAGCGTTTGGACAGGGCAGTACGAGCAGTACTTC	CSVWTGQYEQYF
TRBV15	.	.	TRBJ2-7	TGTGCCACCAGCAGAGTCCCCAGTAGCACCTACGAGCAGTACTTC	CATSRVPSSTYEQYF
TRBV15	.	.	TRBJ2-5	TGTGCCACCGGCAGGTTGGCGTCCAATGAGCAGTACTTC	CATGRLASNEQYF
TRBV12-3/TRBV12-4	many	TRBD2	TRBJ2-3	TGTGCCAGCAGTTTAGAAGCGGGGGATACGCAGTATTTT	CASSLEAGDTQYF
TRBV7-9	.	TRBD1	TRBJ1-5	TGTGCCAGCAGCGCGACAGGGGGCGTAAGCAATCAGCCCCAGCATTTT	CASSATGGVSNQPQHF
TRBV2	.	.	TRBJ1-1	TGTGCCAGCAGTGCCATACTGAACACTGGAGCTTTCTTT	CASSAILNTGAFF
TRBV7-2	.	.	TRBJ1-2	TGTGCCAGCAGCTCCGGGACACTTAACTATGGCTACACCTTC	CASSSGTLNYGYTF
TRBV5-1	.	TRBD1	TRBJ2-3	TGCGCCAGCAGCTCCGGGACAGGGGGACGAACAGATACGCAGTATTTT	CASSSGTGGRTDTQYF
TRBV29-1	.	.	TRBJ2-3	TGCGGAGGGGGCCTGGCCCTGGATACGCAGTATTTT	CGGGLALDTQYF
TRBV2	few	TRBD1	TRBJ2-1	TGTGCCAGCACTAGGGCAGGGGGCTACTACAATGAGCAGTTCTTC	CASTRAGGYYNEQFF
TRBV5-1	few	TRBD2	TRBJ2-7	TGCGCCAGCAGCTCGGGACTAGCGGGAGGTTTTGCGTACGAGCAGTACTTC	CASSSGLAGGFAYEQYF
TRBV7-2	.	TRBD2	TRBJ2-1	TGTGCCAGCAGCTTAGATCGCCTAGCGGGAGCCTACAATGAGCAGTTCTTC	CASSLDRLAGAYNEQFF
TRBV27	few	TRBD2	TRBJ2-7	TGCGCCAGCAGTTACAGCGGGGTCTCCTCCTACGAGCAGTACTTC	CASSYSGVSSYEQYF
TRBV12-3/TRBV12-4	.	.	TRBJ2-1	TGTGCCAGCAGTTTGGGGCAGGTCCCGTTCTTC	CASSLGQVPFF
TRBV7-2	.	.	TRBJ2-3	TGTGCCAGCAGCCCAGGGACATACGAGGGAATGCAGTATTTT	CASSPGTYEGMQYF
TRBV20-1	many	.	TRBJ2-7	TGCAGTGCCAGTTCCGGGACCTCCTACGAGCAGTACTTC	CSASSGTSYEQYF
TRBV20-1	.	.	TRBJ2-5	TGCAGTGCTAGCGGCCTGGAGGGAGAGACCCAGTACTTC	CSASGLEGETQYF
TRBV12-3/TRBV12-4	.	TRBD1	TRBJ1-4	TGTGCCAGCACCCAGACAGGGGGCAATGAAAAACTGTTTTTT	CASTQTGGNEKLFF
TRBV20-1	.	.	TRBJ2-1	TGCAGTGCTAGACCATTCTGGGGGGGCGAGTACAATGAGCAGTTCTTC	CSARPFWGGEYNEQFF
TRBV7-3	once	TRBD1	TRBJ2-3	TGTGCCAGCAGCCCTGGACAGGGGCCCACAGATACGCAGTATTTT	CASSPGQGPTDTQYF